This TCR beta chain derives from a study of T cell changes during pregnancy in multiple sclerosis (dated by TCRdb to the late 2010s). In the study overall: Changes in the T cell repertoire over the course of pregnancy were examined in this study in women with multiple sclerosis.

The germline V end is reduced by 2 bases and the J end by 4 bases; junction bases left unmatched: 7. The CDR3 numbers 15 residues from cysteine through phenylalanine. The DNA shown is the 45-base CDR3, in frame from base 1. CDR1 and CDR2 are read off the germline V gene as SGHRS and YFSETQ. Remarks on this clone: The target of this receptor is not known. Base qualities are missing; no much larger clone stands one base away.

Library method: the immunoSEQ multiplex PCR assay. TCRdb provides this immuneACCESS table in a form limited to in-frame rearrangements. Some clones are lacking; in checked studies, under half of them reflect an unresolved V gene, and why the rest are absent is not known. This sample comprises 40,000 to 50,000 clones, roughly 84% of them detected only once. Jointly, the top ten make up 0.55% to 0.75% of the sample. The rearranged segments are TRBV5-1 and TRBJ2-3, with 7 bases matching TRBD2. The receptor's source is a female donor with multiple sclerosis, enrolled in a pregnancy study. Source: CD4+ T cells from peripheral blood mononuclear cells, taken before pregnancy. In nucleotide form, the sequence is TGCGCCAGCAGCTTAACGACTAGCCTAGCAGATACGCAGTATTTT. This yields the protein CASSLTTSLADTQYF.